The 15 T cell receptor beta chains presented below share a single source sample, sequenced in a study of T cells in women clearing cervical HPV infection. Profiled with immunoSEQ multiplex PCR; TCRdb holds only in-frame clones, not every one. In all, the sample yields 25,000 to 35,000 clones. Sequenced input: blood buffy coat. Receptor source: a woman aged 18 to 75 with a cervical HPV16 infection that either progressed to CIN3+ or cleared (not recorded which).

A remark on this clone: The CDR3 end lies 3 residues beyond the end of the read and is filled in from the germline J gene. The genes are TRBV12-3 or TRBV12-4 and TRBJ2-7; 7 bases align to TRBD1. The J segment lost 5 bases and the V segment lost 6 bases, leaving 7 bases of the junction unmatched. This CDR3 is 13 amino acids long. The CDR3 sequence is CASSRDRVDEQYF. Partial CDR3 DNA: TGTGCCAGCAGCCGTGACAGGGTAGACGAG.

In the case of this clone: The observed sequence ends 3 residues before the CDR3 terminus, with the missing tail filled in from the germline J gene. The same CDR3 can be traced to other DNA sequences in this sample. The rearrangement uses TRBV6-2 or TRBV6-3 and TRBJ2-7; unclear D gene. CDR3 length equals 15 residues. The V end was cut by 6 bases, the J end by 2 bases, with 17 bases between. Germline V CDR1 and CDR2: MNHEY, SVGEGT. CDR3 bases read: TGTGCCAGCAGACCCCCTTTTCGGCAGGCCTACGAG. Protein: CASRPPFRQAYE. The whole CDR3 sequence reads CASRPPFRQAYEQYF.

In regard to this clone: The read ends 3 residues shy of where the CDR3 ends; the end is completed using the germline J gene. The chain has TRBV5-1 and TRBJ2-7, with 7 bases that match TRBD1. Germline-derived CDR1 and CDR2 are SGHRS and YFSETQ. The trim removed 0 bases at V and 1 base at J, leaving 4 bases unmatched. CDR3 length: 15 residues. Partial CDR3 DNA: TGCGCCAGCAGCTTGGGGACAGGCATTTCCTACGAG. It is translated as CASSLGTGISYE. The entire CDR3 is CASSLGTGISYEQYF.

Comments on this clone: The CDR3 end falls 3 residues outside the read, so it is completed with the germline J gene. The rearrangement links TRBV30 to TRBJ1-3, with a tentative D call TRBD1 (5 bases). This CDR3 comprises 14 residues. Germline-derived CDR1 and CDR2 are GTSNPN and SVGIG (reference sequence). CDR3 sequence: CAWSVQAIDNPIYF. The CDR3 bases that were read are TGTGCCTGGAGCGTACAGGCCATCGACAACCCC.

Of note for this clone: The read ends 3 residues early relative to the CDR3; the germline J gene fills the gap. This chain joins TRBV30 and TRBJ2-5; 12 nucleotides align to TRBD2. The V segment lost 5 bases and the J segment 5 bases; nucleotides outside the gene matches: 3. The CDR3 runs to 13 residues. The germline V gene has CDR1 GTSNPN and CDR2 SVGIG (reference sequence). The CDR3 bases that were read are TGTGCCTGGGGGACTAGCGGGCTGGAGACC. It encodes CAWGTSGLET. The complete CDR3 sequence is CAWGTSGLETQYF.

Of note for this clone: One junction end disagrees with the germline gene, perhaps due to a read error. The read halts 3 residues ahead of the CDR3 end, with the missing end drawn from the germline J gene. The rearrangement uses TRBV30 and TRBJ1-2; tentative D call: TRBD1 (5 bases). CDR1 GTSNPN and CDR2 SVGIG come from the germline V gene (reference sequence). The CDR3 has 14 amino acids. CDR3: CAWRENLGDYVYTF. CDR3 bases read: TGTGCCTGGAGAGAGAATCTGGGGGACTATGTC.

On this clone itself: The read gets to within 3 residues of the CDR3 end, and the germline J gene fills in the rest. The V call is TRBV20-1, the J call TRBJ2-5, with 11 positions matching TRBD2. CDR1 and CDR2 (germline): DFQATT, SNEGSKA (reference sequence). This CDR3 region has 14 residues. V was pared by 5 bases and J by 5 bases, with 7 bases of the junction left unmatched. CDR3 DNA (partial): TGCAGTGCTGGCGGTAGCGGGAGGGCTGAGACC. Translating it yields CSAGGSGRAET. The entire CDR3 sequence reads CSAGGSGRAETQYF.

Regarding this clone: The read ends 3 residues before the CDR3 terminus; that terminus is restored from the germline J gene. V and J are TRBV20-1 and TRBJ2-5; tentative D call: TRBD1 (6 bases). Germline values: CDR1 DFQATT, CDR2 SNEGSKA (reference sequence). The V gene lost 3 bases and the J gene lost 1 base, with 9 bases spanning the gap. The CDR3 is made up of 13 amino acids. Here the CDR3 reads CSARLDSQETQYF. CDR3 DNA, as far as it was read: TGCAGTGCTAGGTTGGACAGCCAAGAGACC.

Notes on this clone: Read sequence stops 3 residues before the CDR3 end, and the germline J gene provides the missing end. The V and J genes are TRBV7-9 and TRBJ1-5, with 8 nucleotides matching TRBD1. The CDR3 extends over 14 amino acids. The J segment lost 2 bases and the V segment lost 5 bases, leaving 2 bases of the junction unmatched. Germline V gene data show CDR1 as SEHNR and CDR2 as FQNEAQ (reference sequence). CDR3 bases read: TGTGCCAGCAGCGAGGGACAGGGCAATCAGCCC. Translating gives CASSEGQGNQP. The full-length CDR3 reads as CASSEGQGNQPQHF.

Concerning this clone itself: The read falls 3 residues short of the CDR3 end, and the missing part is taken from the germline J gene. The chain is built from TRBV7-6 and TRBJ2-5; 9 nucleotides line up with TRBD1. Germline CDR1 SGHVS, CDR2 FNYEAQ. Losses at the gene ends were 4 bases for V and 5 bases for J; bases not matched to a gene: 11. This CDR3 spans 16 amino acids. The CDR3 protein is CASSSTPGTGWETQYF. The CDR3 bases that were read are TGTGCCAGCAGCTCTACTCCCGGGACAGGGTGGGAGACC.

Points on this clone: The CDR3 end lies 3 residues beyond the end of the read and is filled in from the germline J gene. The V and J genes are TRBV30 and TRBJ2-1, with TRBD2 identical over 14 bases. CDR3 size: 16 residues. J lost 6 bases, V lost 1 base, and 5 bases had no gene match. Germline V gene sequence: CDR1 GTSNPN, CDR2 SVGIG (reference sequence). The covered CDR3 bases are TGTGCCTGGAGTGAGGGACTAGCGGGAGAGGGCAATGAG. Translating gives CAWSEGLAGEGNE. The whole CDR3 region reads CAWSEGLAGEGNEQFF.

About this clone: The DNA ends 3 residues before the CDR3 does, and the rest of the CDR3 is filled in from the germline J gene. The chain joins TRBV28 to TRBJ2-7; the D is unclear. The V end lost 5 bases, the J end lost 4 bases, and 6 bases lay between the germline ends. Germline V gene sequence: CDR1 MDHEN, CDR2 SYDVKM. The CDR3 sequence is 11 residues long. CDR3: CASSALYEQYF. The sequenced part of the CDR3 DNA is TGTGCCAGCAGTGCCCTATACGAG.

In regard to this clone: The CDR3 end falls 3 residues outside the read, so it is completed with the germline J gene. The chain couples TRBV30 to TRBJ2-7; D possibly matches TRBD1 or TRBD2 (5 bases each). The germline CDR1 and CDR2 sequences are GTSNPN and SVGIG (reference sequence). This CDR3 has 12 residues. V was shortened by 4 bases and J by 6 bases, with 13 bases between the two germline ends. CDR3 in amino acids: CAWNEGLGEQYF. CDR3 DNA, as far as it was read: TGTGCCTGGAACGAGGGGCTGGGCGAG.

A note on this clone: The read halts 3 residues ahead of the CDR3 end, with the missing end drawn from the germline J gene. V gene TRBV19 combines with J gene TRBJ1-2, with 7 bases lining up with TRBD1. The CDR3 loop spans 15 amino acids. V gave up 4 bases and J gave up 2 bases; unmatched junction bases: 7. The V gene's germline CDR1 is LNHDA and CDR2 SQIVND (reference sequence). This CDR3 reads CASSTNRGSNYGYTF. CDR3 DNA (partial): TGTGCCAGTAGTACCAACAGGGGCTCGAACTATGGC.

Remarks on this clone: With the read ending 3 residues before the CDR3 end, the germline J gene is used to fill in that end. The V call is TRBV11-2, the J call TRBJ2-7; possible D gene TRBD1, 6 bases. The CDR3 extends over 15 amino acids. Germline V gives CDR1 SGHAT, CDR2 FQNNGV. Trimming cost V 3 bases and J 2 bases, with 14 bases left between them. CDR3 region: CASSFGAGAAYEQYF. The CDR3 DNA, read in part, is TGTGCCAGCAGCTTCGGGGCAGGGGCCGCCTACGAG.